This TCR beta chain was recorded in a study of blood T cell repertoires in COVID-19. Overall study context: COVID-19 samples collected from the United States, Italy and Spain covered acute and convalescent phases. T cells, B-cell-depleted T cells, or PBMCs provided the cDNA or gDNA that served as material.

In the original analysis: Reference gene primer amplification in the assay estimated nucleated cell counts. Measured with immunoSEQ multiplex PCR; TCRdb has only the in-frame clones, and not every one. The V and J calls and clone size are taken from that table; D and trimming were inferred from the DNA. This table holds about 98,000 clones, approximately 82% found once. V lost 2 bases and J 4 bases, leaving 6 bases between the germline ends. The CDR3 has 14 amino acids. From germline, CDR1 is MGHDK and CDR2 SYGVNS. This receptor was taken from a man between 70 and 80 years old with active or convalescent COVID-19. The rearrangement uses TRBV25-1 and TRBJ1-6; no clear D gene. The sample comprised peripheral blood. As DNA, the CDR3 is TGTGCCAGCAGTGAACCCGGTTATAATTCACCCCTCCACTTT. This translates into CASSEPGYNSPLHF.